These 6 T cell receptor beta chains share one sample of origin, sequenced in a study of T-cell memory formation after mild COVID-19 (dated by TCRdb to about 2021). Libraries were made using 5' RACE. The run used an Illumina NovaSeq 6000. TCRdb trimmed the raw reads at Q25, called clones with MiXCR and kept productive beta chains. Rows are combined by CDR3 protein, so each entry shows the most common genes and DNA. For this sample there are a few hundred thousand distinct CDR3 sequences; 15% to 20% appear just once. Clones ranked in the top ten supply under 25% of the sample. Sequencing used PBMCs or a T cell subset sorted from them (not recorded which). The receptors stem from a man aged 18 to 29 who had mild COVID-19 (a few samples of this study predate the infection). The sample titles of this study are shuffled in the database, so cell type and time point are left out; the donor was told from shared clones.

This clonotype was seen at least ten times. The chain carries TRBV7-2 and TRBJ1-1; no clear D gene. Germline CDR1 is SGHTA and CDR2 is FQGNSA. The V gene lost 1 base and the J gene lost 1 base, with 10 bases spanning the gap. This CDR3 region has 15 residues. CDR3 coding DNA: TGTGCCAGCAGCTTAGGAGGTGGTCAGAACACTGAAGCTTTCTTT. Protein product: CASSLGGGQNTEAFF.

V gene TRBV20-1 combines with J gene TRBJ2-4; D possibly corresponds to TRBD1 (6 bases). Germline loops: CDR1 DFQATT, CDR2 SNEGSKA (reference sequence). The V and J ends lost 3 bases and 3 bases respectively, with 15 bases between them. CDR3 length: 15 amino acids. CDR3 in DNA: TGCAGTGCTAGCCCTCTTCAGGGGAGCAAAAACATTCAGTACTTC. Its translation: CSASPLQGSKNIQYF.

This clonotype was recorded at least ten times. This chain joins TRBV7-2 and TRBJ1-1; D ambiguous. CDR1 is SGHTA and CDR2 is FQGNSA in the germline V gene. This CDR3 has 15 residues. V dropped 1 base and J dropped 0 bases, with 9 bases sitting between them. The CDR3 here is CASSLGGGMNTEAFF. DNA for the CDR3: TGTGCCAGCAGCTTAGGTGGAGGCATGAACACTGAAGCTTTCTTT.

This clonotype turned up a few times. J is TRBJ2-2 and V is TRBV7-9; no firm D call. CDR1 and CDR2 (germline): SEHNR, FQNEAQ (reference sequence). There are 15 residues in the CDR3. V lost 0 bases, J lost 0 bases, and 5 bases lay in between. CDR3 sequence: CASSLAYSNTGELFF. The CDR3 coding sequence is TGTGCCAGCAGCTTAGCTTACTCGAACACCGGGGAGCTGTTTTTT.

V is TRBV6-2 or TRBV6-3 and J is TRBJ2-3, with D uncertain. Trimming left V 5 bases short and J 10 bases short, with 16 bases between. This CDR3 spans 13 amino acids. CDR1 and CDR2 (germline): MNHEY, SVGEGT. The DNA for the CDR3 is TGTGCCAGCAGTCAACTTGACTCGGCTCCGCAGTATTTT. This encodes CASSQLDSAPQYF.

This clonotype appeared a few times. In DNA form, the CDR3 reads TGTGCCAGCAACCATGGGGGACTAGCAATCCGTGGGCAGTTCTTC. Its protein is CASNHGGLAIRGQFF. This chain links TRBV6-2 or TRBV6-3 with TRBJ2-1; 9 bases align to TRBD2. CDR3 length: 15 residues. Per germline, CDR1 MNHEY and CDR2 SVGEGT. V dropped 7 bases and J dropped 12; count of bases not matched to a gene: 16.